These 24 T cell receptor beta chains originate from one sample sequenced in a study of regulatory T cells in long-lasting Graves disease. Arm-PCR of CDR3 regions with iRepertoire HTBI primers generated TCR beta libraries. TCRdb re-derived calls from the multiplex PCR reads in MiXCR, one entry per CDR3 protein. This table holds roughly 530,000 distinct CDR3 sequences, approximately 16% found once. The time point is: newly diagnosed GD, antithyroid drugs for less than 3 months. Extracted PBMC RNA gave rise to the TCR library. The sample was also linked to a second study, of T cells in Graves' hyperthyroidism and ophthalmopathy.

This specimen was peripheral blood mononuclear cells (PBMCs), taken at new diagnosis, from a patient treated with antithyroid drugs. All receptors derive from a woman aged 40-60 years with Graves disease.

For this clonotype: This sequence may be a read error, since a much larger clone differs from it by one base. The chain combines TRBV12-3 or TRBV12-4 with TRBJ1-2, with 7 bases identical to TRBD1. J gave up 1 base and V 6 bases, and 5 bases lay outside the gene matches. This CDR3 comprises 14 residues. The CDR3 sequence is CASRTGSVNYGYTF. The CDR3 nucleotides read TGTGCCAGCAGGACAGGGAGCGTTAACTATGGCTACACCTTC.

This clonotype has just a few counts. The chain recombines TRBV9 with TRBJ2-6; D is uncertain. The ends were cut back, 3 bases at V and 0 bases at J, with 7 bases in the middle. CDR1 is SGDLS, CDR2 YYNGEE, per germline. CDR3 size: 15 residues. The CDR3 region is CASSAQDSGANVLTF. The CDR3 DNA sequence: TGTGCCAGCAGCGCGCAGGACTCTGGGGCCAACGTCCTGACTTTC.

This clonotype occurred many times. The chain has TRBV7-8 and TRBJ2-3; unclear D gene. The V end lost 0 bases, the J end lost 5 bases, and 9 bases lay between the germline ends. Looked up from germline, CDR1 is SGHVS and CDR2 is FQNEAQ. This CDR3 has 14 residues. The CDR3 region is CASSLASKGDTQYF. The CDR3 region has the DNA TGTGCCAGCAGCTTAGCATCCAAAGGAGATACGCAGTATTTT.

This clonotype was detected a few times. The V and J genes are TRBV27 and TRBJ1-5; 7 bases agree with TRBD1. The CDR3 is 13 residues long. CDR1 and CDR2 (germline): MNHEY, SMNVEV (reference sequence). The V gene end was trimmed by 4 bases and the J gene end by 7 bases; junction bases not matched to a gene: 4. In DNA, the CDR3 is TGTGCCAGCAGTTACAGGGGTGGGCAGCCCCAGCATTTT. Protein sequence: CASSYRGGQPQHF.

A few counts support this clonotype. This rearrangement joins TRBV7-9 to TRBJ2-5; TRBD2 matches 11 bases. V lost 8 bases and J lost 6; bases outside the gene matches: 8. The V gene's germline CDR1 is SEHNR and CDR2 FQNEAQ (reference sequence). The CDR3 is 14 amino acids. The DNA for the CDR3 is TGTGCCAGCGGAAATAGCGGGGGGGCAAAGACCCAGTACTTC. This translates into CASGNSGGAKTQYF.

This clonotype was seen only a few times. The J gene is TRBJ1-6, the V gene TRBV20-1; D may be TRBD1 (5 bases). V dropped 6 bases and J dropped 2 bases, with 8 bases sitting between them. The CDR3 totals 13 residues. Germline V CDR1 and CDR2: DFQATT, SNEGSKA (reference sequence). Here the CDR3 DNA reads TGCAGTGCCGGGGGGGCCTATAATTCACCCCTCCACTTT. Translation: CSAGGAYNSPLHF.

The chain carries TRBV3-1 and TRBJ1-6; possible D gene TRBD1, 5 bases. Germline lookup yields CDR1 LGHDT and CDR2 YNNKEL (reference sequence). The CDR3 spans 12 residues. V was trimmed by 1 base and J by 13 bases, leaving 8 bases between them. The DNA of the CDR3 is TGTGCCAGCAGCCAAGGGCCAGGGCCCCTCCACTTT. This codes for CASSQGPGPLHF.

The chain uses TRBV2 and TRBJ2-1; 7 bases match TRBD1. CDR3 size: 16 residues. Germline V gene lookup returns CDR1 SNHLY and CDR2 FYNNEI. V lost 4 bases, J lost 3 bases, and 9 bases stayed unmatched. CDR3 residues: CASSGLQGIVYNEQFF. The CDR3 region has the DNA TGTGCCAGCAGTGGATTACAGGGGATCGTCTACAATGAGCAGTTCTTC.

Regarding this clonotype: The junction departs from germline at one end; a sequencing error may be responsible. V and J are TRBV29-1 and TRBJ1-1; tentative D call: TRBD1 (6 bases). This CDR3 is 13 amino acids long. CDR1 and CDR2 from the germline V gene are SQVTM and ANQGSEA. Written as DNA, the CDR3 is TGCAGCGTTGCTGCGTCCCGGGACACCGAAGCTTTCTTT. Its translation is CSVAASRDTEAFF. Based on the CDR3 plus reference TRBV29-1 and TRBJ1-1, the full variable domain is SAVISQKPSRDICQRGTSLTIQCQVDSQVTMMFWYRQQPGQSLTLIATANQGSEATYESGFVIDKFPISRPNLTFSTLTVSNMSPEDSSIYLCSVAASRDTEAFFGQGTRLTVV.

This clonotype occurred a few times. V gene TRBV12-3 or TRBV12-4 combines with J gene TRBJ2-2; D unresolved. This CDR3 spans 14 amino acids. V lost 0 bases to trimming and J lost 6 bases, with 8 bases between them. This chain's CDR3 is CASSLAWAAGELFF. Written as DNA, the CDR3 is TGTGCCAGCAGTTTAGCGTGGGCGGCCGGGGAGCTGTTTTTT.

A remark on this clonotype: A junction end diverges from the germline sequence, so it may reflect a read error. The rearrangement links TRBV28 to TRBJ1-2, with 10 bases that match TRBD1. The CDR3 has 14 residues. Germline V gene sequence: CDR1 MDHEN, CDR2 SYDVKM. The CDR3 spells CASSFSGTGVHSRF. CDR3 DNA: TGTGCCAGCAGTTTTTCCGGGACAGGGGTCCACAGCCGTTTC.

This clonotype was seen a few times. The V call is TRBV7-2, the J call TRBJ1-2, with D uncertain. Trimming pared 5 bases from V and 2 bases from J, leaving 9 bases between. The CDR3 runs to 13 residues. The germline CDR1 and CDR2 sequences are SGHTA and FQGNSA. The CDR3, as DNA: TGTGCCAGCAGCCTCTACGGGAACTATGGCTACACCTTC. Its translation is CASSLYGNYGYTF.

This clonotype was seen ten or more times. V usage is TRBV7-2 and J usage is TRBJ2-7; D gene uncertain. Trimming removed 4 bases from V and 6 bases from J, with 10 bases in between. The CDR3 is 12 amino acids. Germline V gene sequence: CDR1 SGHTA, CDR2 FQGNSA. The CDR3 nucleotides are TGTGCCAGCAGCTCCCCAGTGCTCGAGCAGTACTTC. It encodes CASSSPVLEQYF.

This clonotype has a count of ten or more. The J gene is TRBJ2-1, the V gene TRBV12-3 or TRBV12-4; 14 nucleotides agree with TRBD2. The CDR3 has 17 amino acids. Trimming removed 2 bases from V and 5 bases from J; junction bases left unmatched: 5. CDR3 sequence reads: CASSLSGTSGGHNEQFF. The CDR3 DNA reads TGTGCCAGCAGTTTATCCGGGACTAGCGGGGGTCACAATGAGCAGTTCTTC.

The CDR3 coding sequence is TGTGCCAGCAGTCGGCAGGGGCTCTTGAACACTGAAGCTTTCTTT. As protein: CASSRQGLLNTEAFF. The chain is built from TRBV25-1 and TRBJ1-1, with D perhaps TRBD1 (6 bases). The CDR3 extends over 15 amino acids. V lost 5 bases to trimming and J lost 0 bases, with 13 bases between them. The germline CDR1 and CDR2 sequences are MGHDK and SYGVNS.

In its sample, this clonotype was seen a few times. J is TRBJ2-7 and V is TRBV7-9; D gene unclear. The length of the CDR3 is 12 residues. Trimming left V 5 bases short and J 7 bases short, with 12 bases between. The germline CDR1 and CDR2 sequences are SEHNR and FQNEAQ (reference sequence). The CDR3 region is CASSLGEAEQYF. Here the CDR3 DNA reads TGTGCCAGCAGCCTCGGAGAGGCGGAGCAGTACTTC.

This clonotype was observed many times. The chain joins TRBV15 to TRBJ2-7, with D possibly called TRBD1 or TRBD2 (5 bases each). Germline V gene sequence: CDR1 LNHNV, CDR2 YYDKDF (reference sequence). This CDR3 has 15 residues. V was clipped by 1 base and J by 6 bases, with 16 bases between them. The CDR3 loop reads CATSRATDPSSEQYF. CDR3 DNA sequence: TGTGCCACCAGCAGAGCGACAGACCCTAGCTCCGAGCAGTACTTC.

This clonotype was picked up many times. The V call is TRBV28, the J call TRBJ1-6; 8 bases align to TRBD1. Germline V gives CDR1 MDHEN, CDR2 SYDVKM. The CDR3 sequence is 13 residues long. The V gene end was trimmed by 8 bases and the J gene end by 10 bases; junction bases not matched to a gene: 7. The CDR3 is CASLGQGGSPLHF. The CDR3 region has the DNA TGTGCCAGCCTTGGACAGGGTGGATCACCCCTCCACTTT.

This clonotype was seen at least ten times. This chain links TRBV28 with TRBJ1-2; D gene ambiguous. CDR3 size: 14 residues. The germline gives CDR1 MDHEN, CDR2 SYDVKM. V shed 6 bases and J shed 4 bases, with 15 bases lying between them. DNA of the CDR3: TGTGCCAGCAGCTCCAGGACGGCCGGCTATGGCTACACCTTC. Protein product: CASSSRTAGYGYTF.

The CDR3 loop is CASSSRGGQGFSYNSPLHF. The CDR3 DNA follows: TGTGCCAGTAGTTCCCGCGGGGGACAGGGGTTCTCCTATAATTCACCCCTCCACTTT. The V gene is TRBV19, the J gene TRBJ1-6; 10 nucleotides agree with TRBD1. CDR3 length: 19 amino acids. Looked up from germline, CDR1 is LNHDA and CDR2 is SQIVND (reference sequence). The V gene end was trimmed by 5 bases and the J gene end by 0 bases; junction bases not matched to a gene: 10.

This sequence joins TRBV12-3 or TRBV12-4 and TRBJ2-7; 7 positions agree with TRBD2. The CDR3 consists of 13 residues. V was pared by 2 bases and J by 3 bases, with 1 base of the junction left unmatched. Here the CDR3 reads CASSLWTSYEQYF. CDR3 coding DNA: TGTGCCAGCAGTTTATGGACTAGCTACGAGCAGTACTTC.

The table lists this clonotype with a few counts. This chain links TRBV6-1 with TRBJ2-7, with 9 bases matching TRBD1. This CDR3 has 16 residues. CDR1 is MNHNS, CDR2 SASEGT, per germline. V gave up 4 bases and J gave up 2 bases; unmatched junction bases: 9. CDR3 amino acids: CASSADRGSSTYEQYF. The CDR3 region has the DNA TGTGCCAGCAGTGCGGACAGGGGAAGTTCTACCTACGAGCAGTACTTC.

The V and J genes are TRBV6-1 and TRBJ1-1; no firm D call. The CDR3 is made up of 13 amino acids. Germline CDR1 and CDR2: MNHNS and SASEGT. V lost 4 bases, J lost 3 bases, and 9 bases lay in between. The CDR3 is CASSVGPDTEAFF. The CDR3 DNA reads TGTGCCAGCAGTGTTGGACCGGACACTGAAGCTTTCTTT.

This clonotype was seen ten or more times. With a much larger clone just one base away, this may be a read error. The gene calls are TRBV7-2 and TRBJ2-7, with D hard to call. The CDR3 spans 11 residues. The V gene's germline CDR1 is SGHTA and CDR2 FQGNSA. V was trimmed by 3 bases and J by 2 bases, leaving 2 bases between them. The CDR3 coding sequence is TGTGCCAGCAGCTTCGCCTACGAGCAGTACTTC. This translates into CASSFAYEQYF.